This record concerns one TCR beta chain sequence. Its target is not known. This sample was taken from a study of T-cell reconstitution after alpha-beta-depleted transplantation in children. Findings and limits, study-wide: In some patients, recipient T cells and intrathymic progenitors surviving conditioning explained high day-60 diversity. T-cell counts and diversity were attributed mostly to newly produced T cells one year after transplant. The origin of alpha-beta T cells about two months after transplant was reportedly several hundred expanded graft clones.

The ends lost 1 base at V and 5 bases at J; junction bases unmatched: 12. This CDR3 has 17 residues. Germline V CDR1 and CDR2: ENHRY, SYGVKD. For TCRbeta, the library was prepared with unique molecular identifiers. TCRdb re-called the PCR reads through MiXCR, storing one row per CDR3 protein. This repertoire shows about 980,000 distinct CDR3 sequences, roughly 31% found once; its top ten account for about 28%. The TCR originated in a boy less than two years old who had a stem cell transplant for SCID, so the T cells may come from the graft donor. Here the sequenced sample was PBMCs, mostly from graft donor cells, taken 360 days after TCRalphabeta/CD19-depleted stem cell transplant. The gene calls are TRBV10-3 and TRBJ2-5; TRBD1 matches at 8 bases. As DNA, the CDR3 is TGTGCCATCAGTGAGTTCTTTGACAGGGGCGAGTATGAGACCCAGTACTTC. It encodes CAISEFFDRGEYETQYF.